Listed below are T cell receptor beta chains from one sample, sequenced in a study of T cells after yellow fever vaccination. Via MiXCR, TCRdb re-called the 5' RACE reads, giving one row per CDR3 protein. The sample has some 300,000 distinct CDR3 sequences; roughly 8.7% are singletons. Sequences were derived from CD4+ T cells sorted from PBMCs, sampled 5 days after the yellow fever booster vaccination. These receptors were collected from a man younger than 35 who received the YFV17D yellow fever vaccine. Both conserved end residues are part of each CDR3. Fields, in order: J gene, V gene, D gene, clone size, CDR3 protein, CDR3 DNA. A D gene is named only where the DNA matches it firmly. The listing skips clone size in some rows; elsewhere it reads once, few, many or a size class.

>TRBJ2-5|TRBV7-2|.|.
CASSFFNQETKYF
TGTGCCAGCAGCTTTTTCAACCAAGAGACCAAGTACTTC
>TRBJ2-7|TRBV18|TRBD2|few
CASSPFGTGGGYEQYF
TGTGCCAGCTCACCGTTTGGGACGGGCGGGGGCTACGAGCAGTACTTC
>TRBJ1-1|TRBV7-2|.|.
CASSRGGGQLWTEAFF
TGTGCCAGCAGCCGAGGGGGGGGGCAACTTTGGACTGAAGCTTTCTTT
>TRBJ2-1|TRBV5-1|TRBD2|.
CASRLIPWTSFNEQFF
TGCGCCAGCAGATTGATACCGTGGACTAGCTTCAATGAGCAGTTCTTC
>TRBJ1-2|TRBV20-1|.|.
CSGHLLVYGYTF
TGCAGTGGACACCTACTGGTCTATGGCTACACCTTC
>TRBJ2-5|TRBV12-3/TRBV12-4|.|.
CASSISPLSETQYF
TGTGCCAGCAGTATTTCGCCCCTCTCAGAGACCCAGTACTTC
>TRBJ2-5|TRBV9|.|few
CASSVAPDRQETQYF
TGTGCCAGCAGCGTAGCTCCGGACAGACAAGAGACCCAGTACTTC
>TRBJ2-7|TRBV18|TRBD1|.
CASSPSTGNYEQYF
TGTGCCAGCTCACCTTCGACAGGGAACTACGAGCAGTACTTC
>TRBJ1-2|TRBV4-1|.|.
CASSRGGVIYGYTF
TGCGCCAGCAGCCGAGGAGGGGTCATCTATGGCTACACCTTC
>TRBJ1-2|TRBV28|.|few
CASSPPGPQDGYTF
TGTGCCAGCAGTCCCCCCGGGCCCCAGGATGGCTACACCTTC
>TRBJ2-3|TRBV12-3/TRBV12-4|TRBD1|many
CASSPPGGRADTQYF
TGTGCCAGCAGTCCCCCAGGGGGTAGGGCAGATACGCAGTATTTT
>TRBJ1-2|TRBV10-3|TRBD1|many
CAISGTGGLSYGYTF
TGTGCCATCAGTGGGACAGGGGGCCTCAGCTATGGCTACACCTTC
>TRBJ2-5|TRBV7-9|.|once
CASSPANYETQYF
TGTGCCAGCAGCCCCGCGAACTACGAGACCCAGTACTTC
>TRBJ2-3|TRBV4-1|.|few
CASSQGRGRSDTQYF
TGCGCCAGCAGCCAGGGGCGGGGACGATCAGATACGCAGTATTTT
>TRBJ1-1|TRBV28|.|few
CASRLWTEAFF
TGTGCCAGCCGTCTGTGGACTGAAGCTTTCTTT
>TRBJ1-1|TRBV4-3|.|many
CASSQEPNTEAFF
TGCGCCAGCAGCCAAGAACCAAACACTGAAGCTTTCTTT
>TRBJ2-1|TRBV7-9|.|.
CASSPQGTSYTEQFF
TGTGCCAGCAGCCCCCAGGGAACCTCCTACACTGAGCAGTTCTTC
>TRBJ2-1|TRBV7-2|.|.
CASSLAYFLRGPYNEQFF
TGTGCCAGCAGCTTAGCATATTTTTTGAGAGGGCCCTACAATGAGCAGTTCTTC
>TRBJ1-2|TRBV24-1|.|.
CATSRDSLYGYTF
TGTGCCACCAGCCGGGACTCTCTTTATGGCTACACCTTC
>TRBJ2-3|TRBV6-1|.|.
CASSEARRESTDTQYF
TGTGCCAGCAGTGAAGCGCGGCGGGAATCCACAGATACGCAGTATTTT
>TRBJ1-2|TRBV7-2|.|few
CASSLDRTSVYGYTF
TGTGCCAGCAGCTTAGACCGAACATCCGTCTATGGCTACACCTTC
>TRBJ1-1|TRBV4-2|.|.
CASSQTKISAAGAMNTEAFF
TGTGCCAGCAGCCAAACCAAGATCTCGGCGGCCGGGGCCATGAACACTGAAGCTTTCTTT
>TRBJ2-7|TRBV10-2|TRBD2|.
CASSELAGGSYEQYF
TGCGCCAGCAGTGAGTTAGCGGGGGGCTCCTACGAGCAGTACTTC
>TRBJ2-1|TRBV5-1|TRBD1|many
CASSPGTGLYNEQFF
TGCGCCAGCAGCCCCGGGACAGGTCTATACAATGAGCAGTTCTTC
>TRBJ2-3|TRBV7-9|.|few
CASSLGASGTDTQYF
TGTGCCAGCAGCTTAGGGGCTAGCGGCACAGATACGCAGTATTTT
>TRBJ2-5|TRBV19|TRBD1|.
CASLQGAGETQYF
TGTGCCAGTTTACAGGGGGCGGGAGAGACCCAGTACTTC
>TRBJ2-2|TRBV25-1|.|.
CASMGVPTGELFF
TGTGCCAGCATGGGAGTTCCCACCGGGGAGCTGTTTTTT
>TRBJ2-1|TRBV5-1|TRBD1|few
CASSRGQSSYNEQFF
TGCGCCAGCAGCCGGGGACAGAGCTCCTACAATGAGCAGTTCTTC
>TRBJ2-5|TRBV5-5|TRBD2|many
CASSLGLAGAYQETQYF
TGTGCCAGCAGCTTGGGGCTAGCGGGGGCCTACCAAGAGACCCAGTACTTC
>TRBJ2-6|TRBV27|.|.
CTSSQDISGANVLTF
TGCACCAGCAGTCAAGACATTTCTGGGGCCAACGTCCTGACTTTC
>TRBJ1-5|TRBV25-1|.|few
CASSESRTSNQPQHF
TGTGCCAGCAGTGAATCCCGGACAAGTAATCAGCCCCAGCATTTT
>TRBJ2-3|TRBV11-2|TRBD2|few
CASSWKPAGATDTQYF
TGTGCCAGCAGCTGGAAACCAGCGGGGGCCACAGATACGCAGTATTTT
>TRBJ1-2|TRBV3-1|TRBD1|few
CASSRDSSWGYTF
TGTGCCAGCAGCCGGGACAGCAGTTGGGGCTACACCTTC
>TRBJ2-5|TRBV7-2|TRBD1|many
CASSATGPMETQYF
TGTGCCAGCAGCGCGACAGGGCCCATGGAGACCCAGTACTTC
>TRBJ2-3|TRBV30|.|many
CAWSPIGDTQYF
TGTGCCTGGAGTCCAATCGGAGATACGCAGTATTTT
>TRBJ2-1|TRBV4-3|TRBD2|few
CASSSATTSGAYNEQFF
TGCGCCAGCAGCTCTGCCACGACTAGCGGGGCGTACAATGAGCAGTTCTTC
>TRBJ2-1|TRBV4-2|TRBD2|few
CASSHPLRAGGLSYNEQFF
TGTGCCAGCAGCCATCCCTTAAGAGCGGGGGGCCTCTCCTACAATGAGCAGTTCTTC